The count of the clone carrying this TCR beta chain is one. Its antigen is still unknown. Here immunoSEQ multiplex PCR was the method, and the copy in TCRdb shows in-frame clones only, minus some. The sample contains about 56,000 clones, around three quarters of which appear only once. Time point denoted: week 47, end of study. Topical imiquimod accompanied each vaccine dose, which consisted of 300 ug of mutant IDH1 20-mer peptide. Eight vaccinations reached patients in weeks 1, 3, 5, 7, 11, 15, 19 and 23. This entry belongs to a study of a mutant IDH1 vaccine in newly diagnosed glioma. Looking at the study overall: Among treated patients, about 60% were male and about 40% female, and mean age was approximately 40 years.

This CDR3 region has 15 residues. Germline loops: CDR1 MNHNS, CDR2 SASEGT. Trimming pared 3 bases from V and 4 bases from J, leaving 15 bases between. Study results and limitations: Evidence of vaccine-induced immune responses was documented in approximately 93% of patients. Apparently, pseudoprogression bore no relation to changes among the top peripheral T cell clonotypes.

The V and J genes are TRBV6-1 and TRBJ1-2; D is possibly TRBD1 (5 bases). The starting material was PBMCs, obtained from a glioma patient whose treatment included an IDH1 peptide vaccine. The TCR comes from a man over 45 with glioma. CDR3 loop: CASSEAGQDGYGYTF. The CDR3 coding sequence is TGTGCCAGCAGTGAGGCAGGGCAAGACGGCTATGGCTACACCTTC.